This TCR beta chain was sequenced during a study of somatic mutations in cytotoxic T cells in rheumatoid arthritis. The protocol was immunoSEQ multiplex PCR, while the TCRdb copy is restricted to in-frame clones and leaves out a portion. The profile shows around 19,000 clones, 74% of them singletons. Germline V gene lookup returns CDR1 MNHEY and CDR2 SMNVEV (reference sequence). Trimming removed 0 bases from V and 9 bases from J; junction bases left unmatched: 10. The CDR3 contains 17 residues. The source is a man aged 55 to 70 in good health. Sequenced: CD8+ T cells sorted from blood. This chain connects TRBV27 to TRBJ2-1, with 11 positions matching TRBD2. CDR3 residues: CASSLSETSGILVEQFF. CDR3 bases: TGTGCCAGCAGTTTATCGGAGACTAGCGGGATTTTGGTTGAGCAGTTCTTC.